This T cell receptor beta chain came from a study of relationships among human T cell subsets (dated 2010 in TCRdb). General notes on the study: Eight distinct blood T cell populations were sequenced: pan T, CD8 cytotoxic, regulatory, Th1, Th2, naive plus transitional, activated and memory cells.

General conclusions and limits of the study: The considerable overlap in CDR3s among Th1, Th2 and regulatory T cells was taken as suggesting that cell fate choices are stochastic. T cell counts went unrecorded for a couple of pan T samples, which were processed alongside pan B cells. While more than 60% of CD8+ cytotoxic sequences came from clones with more than 100 reads, the regulatory and Th2 subsets had few clones of that kind. No statistically significant differences in V, D and J usage, CDR3 length or N-nucleotide additions were observed among the seven subsets. The bead-based sorting was unable to rule out the presence of a CD4+CD8+ double-positive population.

The CDR3 runs 16 residues from the cysteine to the phenylalanine. Of the read, only the CDR3 DNA is kept; its 48 bases are in frame from base 1. V loses 5 bases, J loses 5 bases, and the germline ends lie 22 bases apart. CDR1 and CDR2 were assigned from the germline V gene (reference sequence) as SEHNR and FQNEAQ. The library was produced with multiplex PCR. Sequencing was performed on a 454 GS FLX. Semiquantitative ARM-PCR was used to amplify the TCR alpha and beta CDR3 regions from mRNA. In ARM-PCR, tagged nested gene-specific primers were used first, and exponential amplification was then carried out by communal superprimers. Exonuclease was used to remove the nested primers before the first-round PCR products went through the second amplification round. Sequencing of the amplicons was performed on the 454 platform, which allows millions of DNA fragments to be sequenced rapidly without cloning bias. An effective read was defined as a read mappable to both V and J germline segments. The source study handled its data this way. IRmap, which uses pyromap, a Smith-Waterman modification adapted to 454 sequencing errors, was used to assign reads to germline V, D and J segments. D-beta assignments were filtered with cutoffs set at the 99th percentile of alignment scores obtained from simulated random sequences. CDR3 was defined as the amino acids lying between the conserved V-segment Y[YFLI]C motif and the J-segment [FW]GXGT motif. Repertoire diversity was estimated with a compound Poisson process model previously applied to large-scale EST data. A procedure for detecting cross-contamination was used to argue that the shared CDR3s did not come from sample contamination. The public reads were reanalyzed by TCRdb: fastp trimming at Q25, MiXCR alignment, in-frame beta chains only. Rows matching on CDR3 protein sequence are summarized as one entry with the most common DNA and genes. TCRdb's processing, not the authors', yielded these V and J calls. This sample comprises approximately 15,000 distinct CDR3 sequences, less than 70% of them detected only once. In total, the top ten clones hold 35% of the sample.

To isolate the T cell subsets, Miltenyi superparamagnetic beads coated with subset-specific monoclonal antibodies were used. Every T cell population came from peripheral blood. Mononuclear cells were obtained from whole blood by Ficoll separation, and monocytes were then depleted with anti-CD14 microbeads. Isolated cell populations were immediately resuspended in RNAprotect reagent. CD3+ T cells in general were included in the pan T sample. For this clonotype: Its antigen remains undetermined. Per-base qualities were not stored, and no clone one base away is much larger.

This TCR came from a man between 35 and 55 years old in good health. The material sequenced was total T cells sorted from blood. The meaning of the sample's cell subset or site label: CD3+ T cells in general. The chain links TRBV7-9 with TRBJ2-7; the D gene is perhaps TRBD1, from 7 matching bases. The sequenced DNA is TGTGCCAGCAGCGGAGGGACAGCCGGTAGCTGGGACGAGCAGTACTTC. It codes for CASSGGTAGSWDEQYF. When the CDR3 is completed using the reference TRBV7-9 and TRBJ2-7 genes on either side, the full variable domain is DTGVSQNPRHKITKRGQNVTFRCDPISEHNRLYWYRQTLGQGPEFLTYFQNEAQLEKSRLLSDRFSAERPKGSFSTLEIQRTEQGDSAMYLCASSGGTAGSWDEQYFGPGTRLTVT.